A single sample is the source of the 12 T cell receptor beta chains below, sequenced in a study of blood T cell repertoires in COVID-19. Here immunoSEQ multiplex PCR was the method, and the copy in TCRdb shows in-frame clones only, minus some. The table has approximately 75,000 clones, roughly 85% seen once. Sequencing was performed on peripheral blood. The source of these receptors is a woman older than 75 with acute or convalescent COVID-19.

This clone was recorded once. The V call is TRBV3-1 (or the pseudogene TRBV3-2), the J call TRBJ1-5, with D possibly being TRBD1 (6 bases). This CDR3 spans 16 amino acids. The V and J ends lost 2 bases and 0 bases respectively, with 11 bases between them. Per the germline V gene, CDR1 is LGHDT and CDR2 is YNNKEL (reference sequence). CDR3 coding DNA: TGTGCCAGCAGCCAACTCGGGACAAATAGCAATCAGCCCCAGCATTTT. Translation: CASSQLGTNSNQPQHF.

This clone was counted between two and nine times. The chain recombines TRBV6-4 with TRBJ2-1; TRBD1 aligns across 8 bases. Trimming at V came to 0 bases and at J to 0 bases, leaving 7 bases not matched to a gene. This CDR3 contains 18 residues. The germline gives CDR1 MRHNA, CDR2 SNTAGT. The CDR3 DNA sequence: TGTGCCAGCAGTGACTCGATGAATACAGGGGGCTCCTACAATGAGCAGTTCTTC. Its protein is CASSDSMNTGGSYNEQFF.

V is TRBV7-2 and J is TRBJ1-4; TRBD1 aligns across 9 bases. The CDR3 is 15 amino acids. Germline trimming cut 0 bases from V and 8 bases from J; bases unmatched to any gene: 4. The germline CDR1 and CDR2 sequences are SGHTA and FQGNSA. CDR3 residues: CASSLADRGGEKLFF. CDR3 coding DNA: TGTGCCAGCAGCTTAGCGGACAGGGGAGGCGAAAAACTGTTTTTT.

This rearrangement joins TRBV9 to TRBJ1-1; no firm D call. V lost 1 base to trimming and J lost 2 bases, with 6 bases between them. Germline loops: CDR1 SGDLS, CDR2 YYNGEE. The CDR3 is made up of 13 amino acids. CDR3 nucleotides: TGTGCCAGCAGCGTAACACGAAACACTGAAGCTTTCTTT. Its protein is CASSVTRNTEAFF.

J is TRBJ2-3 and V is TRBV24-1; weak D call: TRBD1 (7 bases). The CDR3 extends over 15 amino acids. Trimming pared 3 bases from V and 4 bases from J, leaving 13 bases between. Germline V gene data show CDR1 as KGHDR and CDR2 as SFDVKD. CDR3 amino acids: CATSDQGGGPDTQYF. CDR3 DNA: TGTGCCACCAGTGATCAGGGGGGCGGCCCAGATACGCAGTATTTT.

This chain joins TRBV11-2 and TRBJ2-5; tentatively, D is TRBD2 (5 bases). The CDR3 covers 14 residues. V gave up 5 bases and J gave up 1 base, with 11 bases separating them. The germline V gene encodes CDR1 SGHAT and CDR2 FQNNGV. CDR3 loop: CASSPGSFQETQYF. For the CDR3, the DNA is TGTGCCAGCAGCCCGGGGTCTTTCCAAGAGACCCAGTACTTC.

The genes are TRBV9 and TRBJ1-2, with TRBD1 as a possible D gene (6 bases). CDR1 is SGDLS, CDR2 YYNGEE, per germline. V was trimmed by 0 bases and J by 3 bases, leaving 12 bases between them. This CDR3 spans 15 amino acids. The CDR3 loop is CASSVDRGAYYGYTF. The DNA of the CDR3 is TGTGCCAGCAGCGTAGATCGGGGGGCTTACTATGGCTACACCTTC.

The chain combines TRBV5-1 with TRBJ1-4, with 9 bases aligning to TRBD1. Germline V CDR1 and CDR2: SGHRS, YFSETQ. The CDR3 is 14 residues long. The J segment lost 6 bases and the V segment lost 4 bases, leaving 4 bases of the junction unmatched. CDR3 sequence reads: CASSPTGGDEKLFF. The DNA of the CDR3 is TGCGCCAGCAGCCCCACAGGGGGCGATGAAAAACTGTTTTTT.

The CDR3 DNA is TGTGCCAGCAGCTCCCCGGGACAACTGGGCCGTGGGGCCAAAAACATTCAGTACTTC. It specifies CASSSPGQLGRGAKNIQYF. The chain employs TRBV5-6 and TRBJ2-4; D possibly corresponds to TRBD1 (6 bases). CDR1 is SGHDT and CDR2 is YYEEEE in the germline V gene. The CDR3 covers 19 residues. V dropped 3 bases and J dropped 1 base, with 23 bases sitting between them.

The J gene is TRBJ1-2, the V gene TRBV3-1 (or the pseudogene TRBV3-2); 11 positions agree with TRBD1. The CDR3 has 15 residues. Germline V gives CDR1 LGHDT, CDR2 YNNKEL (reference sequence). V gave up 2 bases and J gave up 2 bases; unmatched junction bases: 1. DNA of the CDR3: TGTGCCAGCAGCCAACGGGACAGGGGGAACTATGGCTACACCTTC. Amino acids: CASSQRDRGNYGYTF.

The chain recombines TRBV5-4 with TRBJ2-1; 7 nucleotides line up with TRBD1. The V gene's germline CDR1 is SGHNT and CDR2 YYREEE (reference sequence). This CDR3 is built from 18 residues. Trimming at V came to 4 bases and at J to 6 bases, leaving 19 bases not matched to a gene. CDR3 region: CASSPNLGGTVVSNEQFF. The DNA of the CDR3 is TGTGCCAGCAGCCCGAACCTGGGTGGGACAGTAGTGAGCAATGAGCAGTTCTTC.

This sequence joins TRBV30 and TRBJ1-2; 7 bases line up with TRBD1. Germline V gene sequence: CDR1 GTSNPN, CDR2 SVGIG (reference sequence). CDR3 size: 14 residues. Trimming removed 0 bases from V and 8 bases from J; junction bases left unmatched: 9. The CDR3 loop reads CAWSVRVTGYGYTF. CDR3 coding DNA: TGTGCCTGGAGTGTACGTGTGACAGGGTACGGCTACACCTTC.